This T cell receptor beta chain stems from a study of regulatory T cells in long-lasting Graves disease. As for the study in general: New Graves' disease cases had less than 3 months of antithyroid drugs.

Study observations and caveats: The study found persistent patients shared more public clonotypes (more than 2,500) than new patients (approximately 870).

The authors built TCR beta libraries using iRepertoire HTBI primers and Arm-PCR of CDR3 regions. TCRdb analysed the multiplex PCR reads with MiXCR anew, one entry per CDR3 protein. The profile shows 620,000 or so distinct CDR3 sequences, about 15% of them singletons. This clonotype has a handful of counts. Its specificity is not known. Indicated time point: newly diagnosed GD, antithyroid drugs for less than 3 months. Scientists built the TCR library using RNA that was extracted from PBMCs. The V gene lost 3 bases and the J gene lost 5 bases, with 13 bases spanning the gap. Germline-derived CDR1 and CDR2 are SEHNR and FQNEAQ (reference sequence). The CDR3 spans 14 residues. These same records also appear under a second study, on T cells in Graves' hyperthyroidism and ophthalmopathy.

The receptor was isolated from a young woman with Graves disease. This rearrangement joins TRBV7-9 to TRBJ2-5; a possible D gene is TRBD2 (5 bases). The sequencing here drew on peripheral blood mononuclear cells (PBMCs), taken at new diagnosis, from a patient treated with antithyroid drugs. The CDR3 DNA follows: TGTGCCAGCAGCTTCGTGGGGAGTAAGGAGACCCAGTACTTC. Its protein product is CASSFVGSKETQYF.